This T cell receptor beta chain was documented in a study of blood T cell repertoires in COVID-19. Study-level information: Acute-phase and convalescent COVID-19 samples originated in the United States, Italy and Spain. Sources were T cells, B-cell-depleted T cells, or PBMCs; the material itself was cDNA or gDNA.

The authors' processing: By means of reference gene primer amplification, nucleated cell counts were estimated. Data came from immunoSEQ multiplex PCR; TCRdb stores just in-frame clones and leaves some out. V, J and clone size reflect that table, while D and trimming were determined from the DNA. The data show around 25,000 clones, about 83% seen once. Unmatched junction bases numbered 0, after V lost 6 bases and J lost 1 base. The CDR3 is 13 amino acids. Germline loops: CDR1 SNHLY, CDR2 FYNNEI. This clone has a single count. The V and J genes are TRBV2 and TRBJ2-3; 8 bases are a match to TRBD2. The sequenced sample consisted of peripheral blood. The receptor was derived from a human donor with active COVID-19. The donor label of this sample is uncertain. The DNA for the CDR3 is TGTGCCAGCAGACTAGCGGGCACAGATACGCAGTATTTT. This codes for CASRLAGTDTQYF.